This TCR beta chain was captured by sequencing in a study of vaccination and CD4 T cells after COVID-19. Study-wide context: The post-vaccine samples came a median around 71 days after dose two (range 14 to 241).

Specified treatment: roughly 10-day PBMC culture with coronavirus spike peptide pools or control peptides (ViraFEST assay). The authors cultured about 2.2 million PBMCs per well with roughly 10 IU/ml IL-2 and about 9.4 ug/ml peptide pools. Days 3 and 7 saw half the medium replaced with fresh IL-2 medium. The sample holds a few counts of this clonotype. Its cognate antigen is unknown. Once obtained from cultured CD4+ T cells, the DNA was sequenced using the Oncomine TCR Beta short-read assay. One entry per CDR3 protein results from TCRdb running MiXCR on the PCR reads. The table lists fewer than 20,000 distinct CDR3 sequences, roughly 63% of them singletons. This sequence was found in a human donor who had recovered from COVID-19. Sequences were obtained from CD4+ T cells from blood, cultured in vitro.

The CDR3 coding sequence is TGTGCCACCAGTGATCGGGCTAGCGGGAGGGTCAGCACAGATACGCAGTATTTT. The encoded protein is CATSDRASGRVSTDTQYF. The J gene is TRBJ2-3, the V gene TRBV24-1; 12 bases are a match to TRBD2. The V segment lost 3 bases and the J segment 0 bases; nucleotides outside the gene matches: 6. From germline, CDR1 is KGHDR and CDR2 SFDVKD. The CDR3 sequence is 18 residues long.